This is a list of T cell receptor beta chains from one sample in a study of shared clonotypes between healthy human individuals. Method: immunoSEQ multiplex PCR; TCRdb's copy keeps in-frame clones and lacks some. The table lists 450,000 to 700,000 clones, roughly 96% of them singletons. Sequenced material: naive CD8+ T cells sorted from blood. All receptors come from a woman younger than 45 in good health. The CDR3 runs from the conserved cysteine through the conserved F or W. Fields, in order: J gene, D gene, V gene, clone size, CDR3 protein, CDR3 DNA. D genes are given only for firm matches. Some rows have no size entry. The others give once, few or many, or a class for an expanded clone.

TRBJ2-3,NA,TRBV9,NA,CASSVEARSADTQYF,TGTGCCAGCAGCGTAGAGGCACGTAGCGCAGATACGCAGTATTTT
TRBJ2-7,NA,TRBV7-9,NA,CASSPTSRYEQYF,TGTGCCAGCAGCCCCACTAGCAGGTACGAGCAGTACTTC
TRBJ1-2,NA,TRBV7-9,NA,CASSSFGGDYGYTF,TGTGCCAGCAGCTCATTTGGGGGAGACTATGGCTACACCTTC
TRBJ1-1,NA,TRBV7-3,NA,CASNLLALNPEAFF,TGTGCCAGCAACTTACTGGCCCTAAACCCTGAAGCTTTCTTT
TRBJ1-2,NA,TRBV5-4,NA,CASSPKVGLSNYGYTF,TGTGCCAGCAGCCCCAAGGTTGGTCTTTCAAACTATGGCTACACCTTC
TRBJ1-1,NA,TRBV7-9,NA,CASSLEGRGGSGTEAFF,TGTGCCAGCAGCTTAGAGGGTAGGGGGGGCTCGGGCACTGAAGCTTTCTTT
TRBJ2-1,NA,TRBV29-1,NA,CSVESALSTYNEQFF,TGCAGCGTTGAATCAGCTCTCTCGACCTACAATGAGCAGTTCTTC
TRBJ1-1,TRBD1,TRBV28,NA,CASRGGQGASGTEAFF,TGTGCCAGCAGGGGGGGACAGGGGGCAAGTGGCACTGAAGCTTTCTTT
TRBJ2-3,TRBD1,TRBV7-9,NA,CASRRRTGVSTDTQYF,TGTGCCAGCAGACGGCGAACAGGGGTCAGCACAGATACGCAGTATTTT
TRBJ1-5,NA,TRBV4-1,few,CASSQHRARDQPQHF,TGCGCCAGCAGCCAACACAGGGCGCGGGATCAGCCCCAGCATTTT
TRBJ2-2,NA,TRBV27,NA,CASSFGRDSVFGELFF,TGTGCCAGCAGTTTCGGGCGGGACTCCGTTTTCGGGGAGCTGTTTTTT
TRBJ2-1,NA,TRBV12-5,NA,CASGTSGSSYNEQFF,TGTGCTAGTGGGACAAGCGGTAGCTCCTACAATGAGCAGTTCTTC
TRBJ2-7,NA,TRBV6-7,NA,CASSYPTTEEATATYEQYF,TGTGCCAGCAGTTACCCAACGACTGAGGAAGCAACCGCAACCTACGAGCAGTACTTC
TRBJ1-1,NA,TRBV7-6,NA,CASRSQGIAFF,TGTGCCAGCAGATCACAGGGAATCGCTTTCTTT
TRBJ2-7,NA,TRBV13,NA,CASSLGDLHYEQYF,TGTGCCAGCAGCTTAGGAGACTTGCACTACGAGCAGTACTTC
TRBJ2-7,TRBD2,TRBV27,NA,CASSVMTSGSTYEQYF,TGTGCCAGCAGTGTAATGACTAGCGGGTCAACCTACGAGCAGTACTTC
TRBJ2-7,TRBD2,TRBV5-1,NA,CASSVTGTSGRNSYEQYF,TGCGCCAGCAGCGTAACCGGGACTAGCGGAAGAAACTCCTACGAGCAGTACTTC
TRBJ2-1,NA,TRBV27,NA,CARMYSSYNEQFF,TGTGCCAGAATGTATAGCTCCTACAATGAGCAGTTCTTC
TRBJ2-2,TRBD2,TRBV28,NA,CASSPIASGGAAGVNTGELFF,TGTGCCAGCAGTCCCATCGCTAGCGGAGGGGCGGCTGGGGTAAACACCGGGGAGCTGTTTTTT
TRBJ2-7,NA,TRBV19,NA,CASSYGQSVYEQYF,TGTGCCAGTAGTTACGGGCAGTCCGTCTACGAGCAGTACTTC
TRBJ2-1,NA,TRBV5-6,once,CASSLNMKGEIGEQFF,TGTGCCAGCAGCTTGAATATGAAAGGGGAGATAGGTGAGCAGTTCTTC
TRBJ2-7,NA,TRBV6-1,NA,CASSEGPGAYEQYF,TGTGCCAGCAGTGAGGGACCAGGAGCCTACGAGCAGTACTTC
TRBJ2-7,NA,TRBV28,NA,CASSLWAETYEQYF,TGTGCCAGCAGTTTATGGGCAGAAACCTACGAGCAGTACTTC
TRBJ1-5,NA,TRBV27,NA,CASSLESNQPQHF,TGTGCCAGCAGTCTGGAGAGCAATCAGCCCCAGCATTTT
TRBJ2-3,TRBD2,TRBV5-1,NA,CASSPRYGEGPDTQYF,TGCGCCAGCAGCCCGAGGTACGGGGAGGGCCCAGATACGCAGTATTTT
TRBJ2-7,TRBD2,TRBV7-6,once,CASSTRGGEAIYEQYF,TGTGCCAGCAGCACGCGTGGGGGGGAGGCAATCTACGAGCAGTACTTC
TRBJ1-4,TRBD1,TRBV7-9,NA,CASSPRDSNEKLFF,TGTGCCAGCAGCCCCAGGGACAGTAATGAAAAACTGTTTTTT
TRBJ2-1,TRBD2,TRBV7-3,once,CASSFEAGGFNEQFF,TGTGCCAGCAGCTTCGAAGCGGGGGGCTTCAATGAGCAGTTCTTC
TRBJ1-2,NA,TRBV2,NA,CASIISPDGYTF,TGTGCCAGCATAATCAGCCCGGATGGCTACACCTTC
TRBJ2-3,NA,TRBV27,NA,CASRRLPPGIAEFTDTQYF,TGTGCCAGCAGAAGACTTCCCCCTGGGATAGCGGAGTTCACAGATACGCAGTATTTT
TRBJ2-7,NA,TRBV14,NA,CASSQVASGEQYF,TGTGCCAGCAGCCAAGTAGCCAGCGGCGAGCAGTACTTC
TRBJ2-3,NA,TRBV9,NA,CASSVGVRGTDTQYF,TGTGCCAGCAGCGTAGGGGTCAGGGGCACAGATACGCAGTATTTT
TRBJ2-7,TRBD2,TRBV4-2,NA,CASSQGGSFPAGEQYF,TGTGCCAGCAGCCAAGGCGGGAGCTTCCCCGCCGGCGAGCAGTACTTC
TRBJ2-7,NA,TRBV9,NA,CASSVGSTGNYEQYF,TGTGCCAGCAGCGTAGGATCAACAGGGAATTACGAGCAGTACTTC